A selection of T cell receptor beta chains follows, all from one sample in a study of blood T cell repertoires in COVID-19. Only in-frame clones appear in the TCRdb table, and some are missing; sequencing was by immunoSEQ multiplex PCR. The data contain about 520,000 clones, around 85% of them singletons. Sequenced: peripheral blood. These receptors all come from a human donor in a cohort sampled during active COVID-19. CDR3s leave out the opening cysteine and the closing phenylalanine or tryptophan. Size is stated for part of the rows, as once, few or many counts, or as a class when the clone is expanded.

abundance: NA
j_gene: TRBJ2-7
v_gene: TRBV27
CDR3aa: ASSLSVLGTAYEQY

abundance: NA
j_gene: TRBJ2-1
v_gene: TRBV6-5
CDR3aa: ASSSSGPNNEQF

abundance: NA
j_gene: TRBJ2-3
v_gene: TRBV18
CDR3aa: ASSPGTSGSADTQY

abundance: NA
j_gene: TRBJ1-1
v_gene: TRBV5-5
CDR3aa: ASSSQVRTEAF

abundance: NA
j_gene: TRBJ1-1
v_gene: TRBV10-1
CDR3aa: ASSEFPGTGTGTEAF

abundance: once
j_gene: TRBJ1-2
v_gene: TRBV15
CDR3aa: ATSSGSTGANYGYT

abundance: NA
j_gene: TRBJ2-2
v_gene: TRBV5-6
CDR3aa: ASSFDRRSNTGELF

abundance: NA
j_gene: TRBJ2-1
v_gene: TRBV27
CDR3aa: ASSTRTSGSRSEQF

abundance: NA
j_gene: TRBJ2-7
v_gene: TRBV27
CDR3aa: ASSFLEGSEQY

abundance: NA
j_gene: TRBJ2-4
v_gene: TRBV6-5
CDR3aa: ASLDRGKAKNIQY

abundance: NA
j_gene: TRBJ1-1
v_gene: TRBV7-9
CDR3aa: ASSQILRMAEAF

abundance: NA
j_gene: TRBJ1-1
v_gene: TRBV27
CDR3aa: ASSFPGGPLAF

abundance: NA
j_gene: TRBJ2-4
v_gene: TRBV19
CDR3aa: ASSARTGGSNIQY

abundance: NA
j_gene: TRBJ2-1
v_gene: TRBV21-1
CDR3aa: ASSKGSETGVGGEQF

abundance: few
j_gene: TRBJ1-1
v_gene: TRBV10-3
CDR3aa: ASSGMNTEAF